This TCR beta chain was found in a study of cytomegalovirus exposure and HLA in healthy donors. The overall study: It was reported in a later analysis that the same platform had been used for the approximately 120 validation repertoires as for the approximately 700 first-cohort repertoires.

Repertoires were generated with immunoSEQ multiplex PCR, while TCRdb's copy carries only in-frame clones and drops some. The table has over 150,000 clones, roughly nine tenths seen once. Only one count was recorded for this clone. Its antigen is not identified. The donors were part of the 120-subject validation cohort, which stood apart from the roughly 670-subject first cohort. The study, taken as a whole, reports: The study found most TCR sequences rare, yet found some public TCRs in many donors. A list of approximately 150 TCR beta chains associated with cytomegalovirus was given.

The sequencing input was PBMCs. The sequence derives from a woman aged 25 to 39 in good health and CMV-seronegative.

CDR3 sequence (DNA): TGCGCCAGCAGCCAAGATCAAGGGGGACAGCCCCAGCATTTT. Residues: CASSQDQGGQPQHF. The rearrangement uses TRBV4-1 and TRBJ1-5; D may be TRBD1 (6 bases). The CDR3 consists of 14 residues. Germline loops: CDR1 MGHRA, CDR2 YSYEKL. Trimming removed 0 bases from V and 7 bases from J, with 10 bases in between.